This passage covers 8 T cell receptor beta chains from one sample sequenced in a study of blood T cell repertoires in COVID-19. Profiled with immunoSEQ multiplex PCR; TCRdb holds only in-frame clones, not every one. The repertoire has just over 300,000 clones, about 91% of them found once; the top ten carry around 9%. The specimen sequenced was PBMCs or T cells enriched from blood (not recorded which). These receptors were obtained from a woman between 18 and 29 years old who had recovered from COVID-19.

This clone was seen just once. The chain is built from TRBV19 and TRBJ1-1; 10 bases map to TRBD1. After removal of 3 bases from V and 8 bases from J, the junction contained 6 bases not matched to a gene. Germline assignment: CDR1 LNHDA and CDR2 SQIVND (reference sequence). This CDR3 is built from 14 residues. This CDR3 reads CASSIGPTGGEAFF. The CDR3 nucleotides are TGTGCCAGTAGTATTGGCCCGACAGGGGGCGAAGCTTTCTTT.

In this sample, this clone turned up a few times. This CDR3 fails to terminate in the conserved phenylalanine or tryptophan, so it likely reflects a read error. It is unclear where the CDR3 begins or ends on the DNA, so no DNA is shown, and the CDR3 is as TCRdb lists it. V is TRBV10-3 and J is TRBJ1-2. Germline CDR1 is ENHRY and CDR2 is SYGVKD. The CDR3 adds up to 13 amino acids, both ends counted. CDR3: CAISADPRVGVRI.

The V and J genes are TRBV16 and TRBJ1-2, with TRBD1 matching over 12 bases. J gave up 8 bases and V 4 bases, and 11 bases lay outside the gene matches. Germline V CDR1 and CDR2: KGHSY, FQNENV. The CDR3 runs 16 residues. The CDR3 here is CASSPAGQGASKGYTF. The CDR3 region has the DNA TGTGCCAGCAGCCCCGCGGGACAGGGGGCCTCTAAGGGCTACACCTTC.

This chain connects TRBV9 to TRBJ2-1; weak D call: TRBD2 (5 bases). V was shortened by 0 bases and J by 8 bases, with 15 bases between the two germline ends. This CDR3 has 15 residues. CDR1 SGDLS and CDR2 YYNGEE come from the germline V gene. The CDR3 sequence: CASSVGTSFLDEQFF. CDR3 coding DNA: TGTGCCAGCAGCGTAGGAACTAGTTTTCTTGATGAGCAGTTCTTC. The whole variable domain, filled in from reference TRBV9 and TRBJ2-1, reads DSGVTQTPKHLITATGQRVTLRCSPRSGDLSVYWYQQSLDQGLQFLIQYYNGEERAKGNILERFSAQQFPDLHSELNLSSLELGDSALYFCASSVGTSFLDEQFFGPGTRLTVL.

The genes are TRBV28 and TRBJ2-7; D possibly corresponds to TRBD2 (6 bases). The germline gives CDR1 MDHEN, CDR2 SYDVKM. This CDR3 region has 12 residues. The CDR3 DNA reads TGTGTCAATTTGGCCGGGGGTTCTGAGCAGTACTTC. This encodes CVNLAGGSEQYF. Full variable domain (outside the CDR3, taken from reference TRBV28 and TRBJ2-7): DVKVTQSSRYLVKRTGEKVFLECVQDMDHENMFWYRQDPGLGLRLIYFSYDVKMKEKGDIPEGYSVSREKKERFSLILESASTNQTSMYLCVNLAGGSEQYFGPGTRLTVT.

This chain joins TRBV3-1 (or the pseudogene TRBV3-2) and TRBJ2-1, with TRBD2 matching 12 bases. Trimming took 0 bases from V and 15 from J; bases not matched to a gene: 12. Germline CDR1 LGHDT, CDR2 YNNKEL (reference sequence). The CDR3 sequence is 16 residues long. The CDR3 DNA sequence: TGTGCCAGCAGCCAAGATATAGGGCTAGCGGGAGGGCCGCTGTTCTTC. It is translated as CASSQDIGLAGGPLFF.

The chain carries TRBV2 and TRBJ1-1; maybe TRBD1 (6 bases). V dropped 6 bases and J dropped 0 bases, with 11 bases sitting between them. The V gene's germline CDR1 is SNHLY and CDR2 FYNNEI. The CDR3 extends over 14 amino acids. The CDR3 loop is CASSSGQMNTEAFF. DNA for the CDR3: TGTGCCAGCAGCTCCGGACAGATGAACACTGAAGCTTTCTTT.

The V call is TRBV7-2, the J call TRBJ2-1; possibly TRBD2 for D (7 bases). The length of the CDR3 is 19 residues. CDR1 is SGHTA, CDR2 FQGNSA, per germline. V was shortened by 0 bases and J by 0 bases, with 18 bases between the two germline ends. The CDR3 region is CASSLAGTGGLGSYNEQFF. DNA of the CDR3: TGTGCCAGCAGCTTAGCCGGCACGGGGGGCCTAGGCTCCTACAATGAGCAGTTCTTC.